This T cell receptor (beta chain) stems from a study of CD8+CD57+ T cells in acquired aplastic anemia. Study-wide background: Sorted CD4+ and CD8+ cells gave a mean 3.2 ug DNA, range 0.2 to 27.4 ug.

This CDR3 is 15 amino acids long. Germline V lookup: CDR1 MNHEY, CDR2 SMNVEV (reference sequence). CDR3 and TCR beta VDJ profiling relied on genomic DNA as the template. TCRdb redid the calling of the reads with MiXCR, one entry per CDR3 protein. The data hold over 150,000 distinct CDR3 sequences, with just over 50% observed a single time. Flow cytometry had shown expanded CD8+CD57+ cells in the patients chosen for sequencing. In the case of this clonotype: This could be a read error, since a much larger clone is one nucleotide away.

The chain joins TRBV27 to TRBJ2-1, with a possible D match to TRBD2 (6 bases). Sequenced material: sorted CD4+, CD8+, or CD8+CD57+ T cells (not recorded which) from PBMCs. The receptor was derived from a human donor with aplastic anemia. This CDR3 is CASSLSGRSYNEQLF. CDR3 sequence (DNA): TGTGCCAGCAGTTTGTCAGGGAGGTCCTACAATGAGCAGCTCTTC.